Presented here are 8 T cell receptor beta chains from one specimen sequenced in a study of blood T cells in healthy people across ages (dated by TCRdb to between 2015 and 2016). The library was built by means of 5' RACE. TCRdb names Illumina HiSeq 2500 as the instrument used. The second PCR ran for roughly 7 to 11 cycles and used a J-beta primer mix along with a sample-barcoded 5' primer. The public reads were reanalyzed by TCRdb: fastp trimming at Q25, MiXCR alignment, in-frame beta chains only. For every CDR3 protein sequence, its rows merge into one entry that carries the most common genes and DNA. The sample table holds 1.4 million or so distinct CDR3 sequences, of which approximately 42% were seen once. In total, the top ten clones hold about 3.8% of the sample. The sample taken for sequencing was blood. These receptors were collected from a young woman in good health.

The J gene is TRBJ2-5, the V gene TRBV6-8, with D maybe TRBD1 (6 bases). V gave up 5 bases and J gave up 5 bases, with 12 bases separating them. Germline assignment: CDR1 MNHGY and CDR2 SAAAGT. The CDR3 is 13 amino acids. The CDR3 is CASSPDRCETQYF. The CDR3 coding sequence is TGTGCCAGCAGTCCCGACAGGTGTGAGACCCAGTACTTC.

The genes are TRBV12-3 or TRBV12-4 and TRBJ2-5; 7 bases match TRBD1. The CDR3 sequence is 14 residues long. V dropped 7 bases and J dropped 11; count of bases not matched to a gene: 16. CDR3 bases: TGTGCCAGCAACCCCAGGGGGTCCCACAATGAGCAGTACTTC. It specifies CASNPRGSHNEQYF.

As regards this clonotype: With a much larger clone just one base away, this may be a read error. CDR3 in amino acids: CAGSQQGPTDTQYF. The CDR3 DNA sequence: TGTGCTGGCAGCCAACAGGGGCCCACAGATACGCAGTATTTT. The rearrangement links TRBV7-7 to TRBJ2-3; TRBD1 matches 7 bases. In germline, CDR1 is SSHAT, CDR2 FNYEAQ (reference sequence). The CDR3 runs 14 residues.

This chain links TRBV5-4 with TRBJ2-1; D is undetermined. Germline V gene lookup returns CDR1 SGHNT and CDR2 YYREEE (reference sequence). V lost 0 bases, J lost 7 bases, and 11 bases lay in between. The CDR3 sequence is 14 residues long. DNA for the CDR3: TGTGCCAGCAGCTTGGATCGGTTTAGGAATGAGCAGTTCTTC. It yields the protein CASSLDRFRNEQFF.

There are a few counts of this clonotype. The chain couples TRBV4-3 to TRBJ2-7, with D uncertain. The CDR3 loop spans 14 amino acids. Germline CDR1 and CDR2: LGHNA and YSLEER. V lost 5 bases and J 0 bases, leaving 11 bases between the germline ends. The CDR3 nucleotides are TGCGCCAGCAGCTCTTCCAGGAGCTCCTACGAGCAGTACTTC. Amino acid sequence: CASSSSRSSYEQYF.

The chain carries TRBV7-9 and TRBJ1-5; 7 nucleotides line up with TRBD1. The V and J ends lost 4 bases and 4 bases, in that order; junction bases with no gene match: 7. CDR3 length equals 15 residues. Looked up from germline, CDR1 is SEHNR and CDR2 is FQNEAQ (reference sequence). CDR3 protein: CASSYTGEGNQPQHF. For the CDR3, the DNA is TGTGCCAGCAGCTACACAGGGGAGGGTAATCAGCCCCAGCATTTT.

The chain couples TRBV6-5 to TRBJ2-1; 10 nucleotides match TRBD2. Germline V CDR1 and CDR2: MNHEY, SVGAGI. CDR3 length equals 16 residues. Germline trimming cut 11 bases from V and 0 bases from J; bases unmatched to any gene: 10. The CDR3 spells CACKLGLADSYNEQFF. For the CDR3, the DNA is TGTGCCTGCAAACTCGGACTAGCGGACTCCTACAATGAGCAGTTCTTC.

For the CDR3, the DNA is TGCAGCTTTCGACAGGGACTGAATCAGCAGTTCTTC. Translated, it gives CSFRQGLNQQFF. The chain employs TRBV29-1 and TRBJ2-1; D is possibly TRBD1 (7 bases). This CDR3 has 12 residues. Deletions cut 8 bases from V and 11 bases from J, with 19 bases between. CDR1 SQVTM and CDR2 ANQGSEA come from the germline V gene.